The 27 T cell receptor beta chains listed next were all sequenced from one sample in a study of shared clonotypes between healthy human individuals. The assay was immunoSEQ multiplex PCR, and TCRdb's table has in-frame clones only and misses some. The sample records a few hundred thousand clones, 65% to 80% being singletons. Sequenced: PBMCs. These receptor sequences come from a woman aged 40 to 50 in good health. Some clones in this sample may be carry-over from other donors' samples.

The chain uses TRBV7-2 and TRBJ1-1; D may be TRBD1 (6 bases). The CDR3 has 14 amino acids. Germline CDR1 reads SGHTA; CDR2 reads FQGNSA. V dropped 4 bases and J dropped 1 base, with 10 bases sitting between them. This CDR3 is CASSWRGQNTEAFF. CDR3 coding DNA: TGTGCCAGCAGCTGGCGGGGACAGAACACTGAAGCTTTCTTT.

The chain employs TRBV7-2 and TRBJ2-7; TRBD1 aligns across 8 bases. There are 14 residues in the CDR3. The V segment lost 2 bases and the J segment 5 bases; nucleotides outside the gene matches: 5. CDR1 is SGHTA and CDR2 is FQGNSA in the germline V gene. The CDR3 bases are TGTGCCAGCAGCTTACAGGGGGCTCTTAACGAGCAGTACTTC. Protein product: CASSLQGALNEQYF.

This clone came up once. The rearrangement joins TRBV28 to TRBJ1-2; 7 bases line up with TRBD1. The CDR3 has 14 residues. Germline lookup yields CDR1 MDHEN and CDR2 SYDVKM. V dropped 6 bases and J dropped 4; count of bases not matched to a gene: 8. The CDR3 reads CASRYRGQSYGYTF. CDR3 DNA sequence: TGTGCCAGCAGATATCGGGGACAGAGCTATGGCTACACCTTC.

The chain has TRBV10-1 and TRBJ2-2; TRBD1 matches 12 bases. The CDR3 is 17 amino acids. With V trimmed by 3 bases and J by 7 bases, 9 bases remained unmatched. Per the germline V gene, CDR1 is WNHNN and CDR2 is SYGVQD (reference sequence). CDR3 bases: TGCGCCAGCAGTGAAACCGGGACAGGGGGCGCCGGCGGGGAGCTGTTTTTT. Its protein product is CASSETGTGGAGGELFF.

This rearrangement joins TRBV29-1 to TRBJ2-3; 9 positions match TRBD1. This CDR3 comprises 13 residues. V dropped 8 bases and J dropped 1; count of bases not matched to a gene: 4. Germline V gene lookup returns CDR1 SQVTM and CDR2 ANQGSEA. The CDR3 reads CSLRTGGTDTQYF. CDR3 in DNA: TGCAGCCTCAGGACAGGGGGCACAGATACGCAGTATTTT.

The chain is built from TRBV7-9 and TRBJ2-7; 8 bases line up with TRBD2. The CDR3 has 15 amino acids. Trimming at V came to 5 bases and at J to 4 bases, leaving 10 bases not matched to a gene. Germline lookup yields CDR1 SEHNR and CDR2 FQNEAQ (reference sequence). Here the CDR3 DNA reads TGTGCCAGCAGCCCACAAACTAGCGGAATTTACGAGCAGTACTTC. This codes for CASSPQTSGIYEQYF.

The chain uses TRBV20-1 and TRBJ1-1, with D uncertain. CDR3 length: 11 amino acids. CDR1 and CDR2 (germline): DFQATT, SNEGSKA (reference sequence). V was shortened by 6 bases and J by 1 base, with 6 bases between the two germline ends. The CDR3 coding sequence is TGCAGTGCCCTGGGGAACACTGAAGCTTTCTTT. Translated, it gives CSALGNTEAFF.

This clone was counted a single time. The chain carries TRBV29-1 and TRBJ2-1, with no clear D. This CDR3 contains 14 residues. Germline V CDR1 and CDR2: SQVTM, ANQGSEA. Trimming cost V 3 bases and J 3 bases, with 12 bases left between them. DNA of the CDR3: TGCAGCGTTGATGGTGGGCAGAGCTACAATGAGCAGTTCTTC. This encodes CSVDGGQSYNEQFF.

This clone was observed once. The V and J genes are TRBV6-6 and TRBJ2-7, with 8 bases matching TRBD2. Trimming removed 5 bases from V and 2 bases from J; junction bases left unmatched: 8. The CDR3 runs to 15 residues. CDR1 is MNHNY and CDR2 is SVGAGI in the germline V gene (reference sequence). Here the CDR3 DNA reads TGTGCCAGCAGTCCCGGGACTAGGGAAACCTACGAGCAGTACTTC. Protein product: CASSPGTRETYEQYF.

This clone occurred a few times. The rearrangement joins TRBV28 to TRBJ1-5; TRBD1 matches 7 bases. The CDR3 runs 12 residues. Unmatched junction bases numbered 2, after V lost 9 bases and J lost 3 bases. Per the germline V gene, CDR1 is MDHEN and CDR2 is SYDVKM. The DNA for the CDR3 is TGTGCCAGTGGACAGGCCAATCAGCCCCAGCATTTT. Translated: CASGQANQPQHF.

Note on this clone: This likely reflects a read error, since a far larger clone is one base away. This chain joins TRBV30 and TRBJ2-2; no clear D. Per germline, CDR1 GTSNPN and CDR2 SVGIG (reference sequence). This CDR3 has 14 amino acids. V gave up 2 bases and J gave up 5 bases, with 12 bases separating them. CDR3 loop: CAWSRRYGTGELFF. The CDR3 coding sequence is TGTGCCTGGAGTAGGAGATATGGGACCGGGGAGCTGTTTTTT.

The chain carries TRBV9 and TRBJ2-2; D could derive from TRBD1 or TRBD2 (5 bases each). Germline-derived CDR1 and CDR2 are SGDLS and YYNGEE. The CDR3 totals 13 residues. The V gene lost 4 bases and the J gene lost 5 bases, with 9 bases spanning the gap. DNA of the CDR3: TGTGCCAGCAGCACCTGGGGGACCGGGGAGCTGTTTTTT. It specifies CASSTWGTGELFF. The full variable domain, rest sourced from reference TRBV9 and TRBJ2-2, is DSGVTQTPKHLITATGQRVTLRCSPRSGDLSVYWYQQSLDQGLQFLIQYYNGEERAKGNILERFSAQQFPDLHSELNLSSLELGDSALYFCASSTWGTGELFFGEGSRLTVL.

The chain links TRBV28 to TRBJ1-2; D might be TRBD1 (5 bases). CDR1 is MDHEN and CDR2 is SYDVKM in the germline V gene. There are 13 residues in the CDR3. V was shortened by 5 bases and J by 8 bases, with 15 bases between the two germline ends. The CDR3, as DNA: TGTGCCAGCAGTGAACCCCCGGGGGAAGGCTACACCTTC. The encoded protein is CASSEPPGEGYTF.

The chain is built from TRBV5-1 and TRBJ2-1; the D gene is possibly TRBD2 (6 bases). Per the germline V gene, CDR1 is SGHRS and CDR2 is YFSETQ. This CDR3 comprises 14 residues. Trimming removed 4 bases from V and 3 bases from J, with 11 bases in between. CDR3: CASSGGLDYNEQFF. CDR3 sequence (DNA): TGCGCCAGCAGCGGGGGACTCGACTACAATGAGCAGTTCTTC.

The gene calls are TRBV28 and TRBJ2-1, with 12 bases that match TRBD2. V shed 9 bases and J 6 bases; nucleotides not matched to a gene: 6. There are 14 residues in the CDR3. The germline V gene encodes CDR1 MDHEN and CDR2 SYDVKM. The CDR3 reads CASLTSGRSNEQFF. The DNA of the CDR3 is TGTGCCAGTTTGACTAGCGGGAGAAGCAATGAGCAGTTCTTC.

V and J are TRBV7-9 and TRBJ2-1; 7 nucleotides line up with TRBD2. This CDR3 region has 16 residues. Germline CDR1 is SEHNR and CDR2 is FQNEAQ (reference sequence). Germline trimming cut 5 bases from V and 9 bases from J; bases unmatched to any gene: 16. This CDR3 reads CASSPGGVLAAAEQFF. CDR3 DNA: TGTGCCAGCAGCCCTGGGGGGGTTCTAGCGGCAGCTGAGCAGTTCTTC.

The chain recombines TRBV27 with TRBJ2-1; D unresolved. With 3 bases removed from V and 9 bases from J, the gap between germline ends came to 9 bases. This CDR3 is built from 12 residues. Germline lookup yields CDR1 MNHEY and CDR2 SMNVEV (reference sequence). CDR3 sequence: CASSFTIGEQFF. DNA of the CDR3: TGTGCCAGCAGTTTCACCATAGGTGAGCAGTTCTTC.

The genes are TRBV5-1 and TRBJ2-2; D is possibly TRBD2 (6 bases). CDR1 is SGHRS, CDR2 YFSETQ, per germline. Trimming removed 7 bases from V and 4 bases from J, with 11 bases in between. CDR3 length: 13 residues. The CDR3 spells CASGPGGTGELFF. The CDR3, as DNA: TGCGCCAGCGGTCCCGGGGGCACCGGGGAGCTGTTTTTT.

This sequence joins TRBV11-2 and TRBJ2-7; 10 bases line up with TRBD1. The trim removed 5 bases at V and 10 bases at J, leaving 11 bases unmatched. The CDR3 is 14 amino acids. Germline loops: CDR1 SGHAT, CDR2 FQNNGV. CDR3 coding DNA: TGTGCCAGCAGCCGGGGACCGGGACAGGGGCCCCAGTACTTC. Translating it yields CASSRGPGQGPQYF. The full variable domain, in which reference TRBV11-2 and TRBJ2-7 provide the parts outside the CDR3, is EAGVAQSPRYKIIEKRQSVAFWCNPISGHATLYWYQQILGQGPKLLIQFQNNGVVDDSQLPKDRFSAERLKGVDSTLKIQPAKLEDSAVYLCASSRGPGQGPQYFGPGTRLTVT.

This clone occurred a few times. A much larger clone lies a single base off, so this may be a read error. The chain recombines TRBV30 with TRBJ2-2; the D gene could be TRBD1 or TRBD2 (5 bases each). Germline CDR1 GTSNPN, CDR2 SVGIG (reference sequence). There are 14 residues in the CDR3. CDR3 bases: TGTGCCTGGACGGGGACCCCAAACACCGGGGAGCTGCTTTTT. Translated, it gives CAWTGTPNTGELLF.

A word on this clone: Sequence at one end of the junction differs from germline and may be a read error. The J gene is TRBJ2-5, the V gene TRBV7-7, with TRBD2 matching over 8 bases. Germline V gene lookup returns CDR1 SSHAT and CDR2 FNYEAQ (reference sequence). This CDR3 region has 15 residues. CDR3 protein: CASSGIPGGKETQYF. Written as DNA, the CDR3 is TGTGCTAGCAGCGGGATCCCGGGGGGGAAAGAGACCCAGTACTTC.

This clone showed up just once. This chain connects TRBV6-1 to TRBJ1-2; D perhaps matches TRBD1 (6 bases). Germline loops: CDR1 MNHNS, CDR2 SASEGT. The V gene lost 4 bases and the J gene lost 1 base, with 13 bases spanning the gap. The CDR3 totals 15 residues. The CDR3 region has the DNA TGTGCCAGCAGTGCGGGGCAGGGGCTTAACTATGGCTACACCTTC. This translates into CASSAGQGLNYGYTF.

The DNA of the CDR3 is TGTGCCAGCAGCCCCGGGACAGGAGGCCAAGAGACCCAGTACTTC. Its protein product is CASSPGTGGQETQYF. The chain links TRBV7-9 to TRBJ2-5, with TRBD1 matching 8 bases. This CDR3 is 15 amino acids long. From germline, CDR1 is SEHNR and CDR2 FQNEAQ (reference sequence). Germline trimming cut 5 bases from V and 1 base from J; bases unmatched to any gene: 6.

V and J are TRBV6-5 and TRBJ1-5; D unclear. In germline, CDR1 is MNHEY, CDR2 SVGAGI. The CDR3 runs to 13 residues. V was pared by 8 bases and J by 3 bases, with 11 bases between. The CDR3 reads CASAQQPNQPQHF. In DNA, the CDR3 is TGTGCCAGCGCCCAGCAGCCCAATCAGCCCCAGCATTTT.

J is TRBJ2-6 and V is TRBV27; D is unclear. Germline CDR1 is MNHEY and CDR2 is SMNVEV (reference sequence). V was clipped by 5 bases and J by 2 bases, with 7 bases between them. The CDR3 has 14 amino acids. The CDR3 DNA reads TGTGCCAGCAGTATCTCCCCTGGGGCCAACGTCCTGACTTTC. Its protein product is CASSISPGANVLTF.

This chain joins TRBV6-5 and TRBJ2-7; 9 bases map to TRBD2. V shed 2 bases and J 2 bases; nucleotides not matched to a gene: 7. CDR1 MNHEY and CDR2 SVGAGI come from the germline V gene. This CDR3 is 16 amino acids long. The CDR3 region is CASSYTRLAVAYEQYF. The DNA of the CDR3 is TGTGCCAGCAGTTACACCCGACTAGCGGTCGCCTACGAGCAGTACTTC.

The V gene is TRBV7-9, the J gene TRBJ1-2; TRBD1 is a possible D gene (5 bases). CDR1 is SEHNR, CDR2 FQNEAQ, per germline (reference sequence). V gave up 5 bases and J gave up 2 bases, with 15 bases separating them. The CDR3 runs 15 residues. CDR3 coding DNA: TGTGCCAGCAGCCTTTCCTTACAGGAGAACTATGGCTACACCTTC. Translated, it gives CASSLSLQENYGYTF.